Listed below are T cell receptor beta chains from one sample, sequenced in a study of CD8+CD57+ T cells in acquired aplastic anemia. TCRdb reanalysed the reads using MiXCR and keeps one entry per CDR3 protein. The sample lists 200,000 to 250,000 distinct CDR3 sequences, over 55% seen once, with roughly 62% in the top ten. The sequencing input was sorted CD4+, CD8+, or CD8+CD57+ T cells (not recorded which) from PBMCs. These receptors were obtained from a human donor with aplastic anemia. Each CDR3 is given with its conserved first and last residue. Fields, in order: V gene, J gene, CDR3 protein.

TRBV19	TRBJ1-6	CASTVTGGNSPLHF
TRBV10-3	TRBJ2-3	CAISDRRASGGVVTSTDTQYF
TRBV20-1	TRBJ2-6	CSASGGIGANVLTF
TRBV7-8	TRBJ2-5	CASSSSPGPSAPETQYF
TRBV3-1	TRBJ1-2	CASSQEGRASGYTF
TRBV5-4	TRBJ2-7	CASSPGLAGAGWDEQYF
TRBV10-3	TRBJ2-2	CAISELVKNTGELFF
TRBV19	TRBJ2-7	CASSATDSYEQYF
TRBV15	TRBJ2-5	CATSSDRGPSGGEETQYF
TRBV20-1	TRBJ2-7	CSASNGQVSSYEQYF
TRBV20-1	TRBJ2-1	CSARVLSASGYNEQFF
TRBV19	TRBJ2-7	CASSIGGSYEQYF
TRBV7-6	TRBJ2-5	CASSLANRVEETQYF
TRBV30	TRBJ2-3	CAWSVTSATDTQYF
TRBV5-8	TRBJ2-7	CASSRQGANYEQYF
TRBV24-1	TRBJ2-3	CATSGGSDTQYF
TRBV7-4	TRBJ1-4	CASSLASLEATNEKLFF
TRBV20-1	TRBJ2-5	CSASGTSGDQETQYF
TRBV7-9	TRBJ1-2	CASSSSDRDSGYTF
TRBV5-1	TRBJ2-7	CASSSTAGGLNEQYF
TRBV2	TRBJ1-1	CASIQGLEAFF
TRBV29-1	TRBJ1-4	CSVGSATNEKLLF
TRBV12-3/TRBV12-4	TRBJ2-5	CASSSGPGLAEGQETQYF
TRBV19	TRBJ1-5	CASSPAGKGQPQHF
TRBV2	TRBJ1-2	CASSGGRQGRNYGYTF
TRBV7-8	TRBJ2-4	CASSSGASGKNIQYF
TRBV2	TRBJ1-4	CASSPSGGRSEKLFF
TRBV11-3	TRBJ1-5	CASSAIQGGQPQHF
TRBV4-1	TRBJ2-5	CASSQDGAGSETQYF
TRBV5-6	TRBJ1-1	CASSLEPDSEAFF
TRBV9	TRBJ2-7	CASSPRTGGYEQYF
TRBV10-3	TRBJ2-7	CAITQTAAHSYEQYF